The 28 T cell receptor beta chains below were found in one sample sequenced in a study of glioma-infiltrating T cells after dendritic cell vaccination. Data came from immunoSEQ multiplex PCR; TCRdb stores just in-frame clones and leaves some out. The data show around 62,000 clones, around 83% seen once. Sequences were derived from blood, sampled before dendritic cell vaccination. All receptors derive from a human donor with glioblastoma.

CDR3 nucleotides: TGTGCCAGCAGCTTGGCCACACAGCGGGGAACTAGCACAGATACGCAGTATTTT. Amino acid sequence: CASSLATQRGTSTDTQYF. The gene calls are TRBV5-8 and TRBJ2-3; 7 nucleotides agree with TRBD2. Germline-derived CDR1 and CDR2 are SGHTS and YDEGEE. J lost 0 bases, V lost 0 bases, and 10 bases had no gene match. The CDR3 is 18 amino acids.

The V call is TRBV28, the J call TRBJ1-2, with D possibly TRBD1 on 5 matching bases. V was shortened by 3 bases and J by 8 bases, with 10 bases between the two germline ends. Per germline, CDR1 MDHEN and CDR2 SYDVKM. The CDR3 extends over 12 amino acids. The CDR3 is CASSLGPIGYTF. Here the CDR3 DNA reads TGTGCCAGCAGTTTGGGGCCTATCGGCTACACCTTC.

The J gene is TRBJ1-6, the V gene TRBV15; D might be TRBD1 (5 bases). From germline, CDR1 is LNHNV and CDR2 YYDKDF (reference sequence). V gave up 0 bases and J gave up 7 bases, with 7 bases separating them. The CDR3 has 14 residues. CDR3 DNA sequence: TGTGCCACCAGCAGAGATACAGGAAATTCACCCCTCCACTTT. It codes for CATSRDTGNSPLHF.

This chain links TRBV4-2 with TRBJ1-2; unclear D gene. The CDR3 covers 15 residues. In germline, CDR1 is LGHNA, CDR2 YNFKEQ. V lost 0 bases, J lost 8 bases, and 16 bases lay in between. CDR3 sequence (DNA): TGTGCCAGCAGCCAAGATCAAGTGGCGGTGAGGGGCTACACCTTC. Its translation is CASSQDQVAVRGYTF.

The J gene is TRBJ2-4, the V gene TRBV15; 14 positions agree with TRBD2. The CDR3 is made up of 18 amino acids. CDR1 and CDR2 (germline): LNHNV, YYDKDF (reference sequence). The ends lost 3 bases at V and 0 bases at J; junction bases unmatched: 4. The DNA for the CDR3 is TGTGCCACCAGCAGGGGACTAGCGGGGGCGTTAGCCAAAAACATTCAGTACTTC. Translated: CATSRGLAGALAKNIQYF.

The J gene is TRBJ1-5, the V gene TRBV27; 8 bases are shared with TRBD1. Germline CDR1 reads MNHEY; CDR2 reads SMNVEV (reference sequence). CDR3 length: 14 amino acids. The junction had 8 bases not matched to a gene; V was cut back by 5 bases and J by 8 bases. The CDR3 is CASSTRTGWEPQHF. The CDR3 coding sequence is TGTGCCAGCAGTACCAGGACAGGGTGGGAGCCCCAGCATTTT.

This clone was recorded once. CDR3 coding DNA: TGTGCCAGCAGCAAAAGGACAGACGACAATGAGCAGTTCTTC. Its protein product is CASSKRTDDNEQFF. This rearrangement joins TRBV6-5 to TRBJ2-1; D is perhaps TRBD1 (6 bases). V shed 6 bases and J shed 5 bases, with 14 bases lying between them. CDR1 and CDR2 (germline): MNHEY, SVGAGI. This CDR3 comprises 14 residues.

The V and J genes are TRBV6-1 and TRBJ1-4; weak D call: TRBD1 (5 bases). This CDR3 comprises 13 residues. The V gene lost 6 bases and the J gene lost 3 bases, with 8 bases spanning the gap. Per the germline V gene, CDR1 is MNHNS and CDR2 is SASEGT. CDR3 residues: CASSRDANEKLFF. DNA for the CDR3: TGTGCCAGCAGCAGGGATGCTAATGAAAAACTGTTTTTT.

The rearrangement joins TRBV5-1 to TRBJ2-3; the D is unclear. This CDR3 region has 14 residues. CDR1 is SGHRS and CDR2 is YFSETQ in the germline V gene. The V end lost 1 base, the J end lost 1 base, and 7 bases lay between the germline ends. The CDR3 is CASSLSLGTDTQYF. The CDR3 DNA follows: TGCGCCAGCAGCTTGAGTTTAGGCACAGATACGCAGTATTTT.

This clone occurred a few times. This chain joins TRBV4-1 and TRBJ1-4, with TRBD1 as a possible D gene (5 bases). The V gene's germline CDR1 is MGHRA and CDR2 YSYEKL. This CDR3 comprises 16 residues. Between the trimmed V and J ends, which lost 2 bases and 4 bases, there was a span of 14 bases. DNA for the CDR3: TGCGCCAGCAGCCAAAATTACCGACAGAGTAATGAAAAACTGTTTTTT. Translating gives CASSQNYRQSNEKLFF.

The chain carries TRBV18 and TRBJ2-5; tentative D call: TRBD2 (5 bases). This CDR3 region has 17 residues. Germline V gene data show CDR1 as KGHSH and CDR2 as LQKENI. With 3 bases removed from V and 1 base from J, the gap between germline ends came to 18 bases. In DNA, the CDR3 is TGTGCCAGCTCACCCTATGCGGGCTTGGCCATCCAAGAGACCCAGTACTTC. This codes for CASSPYAGLAIQETQYF.

This rearrangement joins TRBV6-1 to TRBJ2-3, with 7 nucleotides matching TRBD2. The CDR3 consists of 14 residues. CDR1 and CDR2 from the germline V gene are MNHNS and SASEGT. The trim removed 3 bases at V and 8 bases at J, leaving 8 bases unmatched. This CDR3 reads CASSDPPGGGTQYF. The DNA of the CDR3 is TGTGCCAGCAGTGACCCCCCGGGGGGAGGTACGCAGTATTTT.

This chain uses TRBV29-1 with TRBJ2-1; D uncertain. The ends were cut back, 2 bases at V and 5 bases at J, with 4 bases in the middle. The CDR3 loop spans 11 amino acids. Germline V gene data show CDR1 as SQVTM and CDR2 as ANQGSEA. The DNA for the CDR3 is TGCAGCGTTGAACCAGACAATGAGCAGTTCTTC. Protein: CSVEPDNEQFF.

The gene calls are TRBV28 and TRBJ1-4; 10 bases line up with TRBD1. The CDR3 has 15 amino acids. Trimming took 5 bases from V and 7 from J; bases not matched to a gene: 7. CDR1 and CDR2 (germline): MDHEN, SYDVKM. The CDR3 loop reads CASSDPTGGPEKLFF. CDR3 nucleotide sequence: TGTGCCAGCAGTGACCCGACAGGGGGCCCTGAAAAACTGTTTTTT.

The chain employs TRBV6-6 and TRBJ2-5; 9 bases map to TRBD2. The V gene end was trimmed by 11 bases and the J gene end by 9 bases; junction bases not matched to a gene: 19. Germline CDR1 is MNHNY and CDR2 is SVGAGI (reference sequence). The CDR3 is 15 residues long. The CDR3 DNA reads TGTGCCGCCCGACGGTCGAGCGGGGGGACAGCTTCCCAGTACTTC. It yields the protein CAARRSSGGTASQYF.

The V call is TRBV7-9, the J call TRBJ2-5, with D uncertain. V was trimmed by 1 base and J by 8 bases, leaving 11 bases between them. The CDR3 extends over 13 amino acids. Germline V gene data show CDR1 as SEHNR and CDR2 as FQNEAQ (reference sequence). The CDR3 is CASSLESENTQYF. In DNA form, the CDR3 reads TGTGCCAGCAGCTTAGAATCAGAAAATACCCAGTACTTC.

This clone was recorded once. The chain links TRBV9 to TRBJ2-3; 8 nucleotides match TRBD2. This CDR3 comprises 16 residues. The junction had 9 bases not matched to a gene; V was cut back by 0 bases and J by 6 bases. Germline V lookup: CDR1 SGDLS, CDR2 YYNGEE. CDR3 residues: CASSVGAGGHIDTQYF. The CDR3 DNA follows: TGTGCCAGCAGCGTAGGGGCGGGGGGCCACATTGATACGCAGTATTTT. The full variable domain, rest sourced from reference TRBV9 and TRBJ2-3, is DSGVTQTPKHLITATGQRVTLRCSPRSGDLSVYWYQQSLDQGLQFLIQYYNGEERAKGNILERFSAQQFPDLHSELNLSSLELGDSALYFCASSVGAGGHIDTQYFGPGTRLTVL.

This chain links TRBV30 with TRBJ1-2; TRBD1 agrees at 7 bases. The CDR3 totals 11 residues. CDR1 is GTSNPN and CDR2 is SVGIG in the germline V gene (reference sequence). V dropped 3 bases and J dropped 7; count of bases not matched to a gene: 2. The CDR3 loop is CAWRAGGGYTF. Here the CDR3 DNA reads TGTGCCTGGAGGGCAGGGGGTGGCTACACCTTC.

The V gene is TRBV5-4, the J gene TRBJ2-2; D perhaps matches TRBD1 (6 bases). This CDR3 is 16 amino acids long. CDR1 is SGHNT and CDR2 is YYREEE in the germline V gene (reference sequence). V lost 0 bases and J 6 bases, leaving 15 bases between the germline ends. As DNA, the CDR3 is TGTGCCAGCAGCTTGGCCATCAGGGGTTCCTCCGGGGAGCTGTTTTTT. Protein sequence: CASSLAIRGSSGELFF.

This clone was seen more than once but under ten times. V and J are TRBV6-6 and TRBJ2-2; no clear D gene. This CDR3 spans 14 amino acids. Germline assignment: CDR1 MNHNY and CDR2 SVGAGI (reference sequence). Trimming stripped 6 bases from V and 4 bases from J, with 12 bases between. In DNA form, the CDR3 reads TGTGCCAGCAGCACGCCCCTTAGCACCGGGGAGCTGTTTTTT. Its protein product is CASSTPLSTGELFF.

This chain connects TRBV9 to TRBJ2-3; 7 positions agree with TRBD2. The CDR3 is made up of 16 amino acids. The V gene end was trimmed by 4 bases and the J gene end by 2 bases; junction bases not matched to a gene: 10. The V gene's germline CDR1 is SGDLS and CDR2 YYNGEE. The CDR3 protein is CASSPRGAGITDTQYF. The CDR3 DNA reads as TGTGCCAGCAGCCCCCGAGGAGCGGGGATCACAGATACGCAGTATTTT.

V and J are TRBV6-1 and TRBJ2-7; TRBD1 aligns across 8 bases. J was trimmed by 9 bases and V by 1 base; bases with no gene match: 5. The CDR3 length is 13 residues. Germline lookup yields CDR1 MNHNS and CDR2 SASEGT. CDR3 bases: TGTGCCAGCAGTGAAGGACAGGGGCATAGGCAGTACTTC. Residues: CASSEGQGHRQYF.

This clone was counted many times. The chain is built from TRBV5-8 and TRBJ2-1; 9 bases are shared with TRBD1. The CDR3 totals 13 residues. V trimming: 5 bases; J trimming: 5 bases; junction bases outside the gene matches: 2. The germline gives CDR1 SGHTS, CDR2 YDEGEE. The CDR3 sequence: CASRYRGHNEQFF. CDR3 coding DNA: TGTGCCAGCAGGTACAGGGGGCACAATGAGCAGTTCTTC.

The chain recombines TRBV4-1 with TRBJ2-3; weak D call: TRBD2 (6 bases). Germline CDR1 reads MGHRA; CDR2 reads YSYEKL. With 1 base removed from V and 4 bases from J, the gap between germline ends came to 15 bases. The CDR3 is 16 residues long. For the CDR3, the DNA is TGCGCCAGCAGCCAAGTTCCAAGCGGGTGGGCAGATACGCAGTATTTT. Encoded protein: CASSQVPSGWADTQYF.

The chain joins TRBV4-1 to TRBJ1-2; TRBD1 matches 7 bases. Germline loops: CDR1 MGHRA, CDR2 YSYEKL. The CDR3 length is 15 residues. Trimming at V came to 1 base and at J to 4 bases, leaving 6 bases not matched to a gene. CDR3 sequence reads: CASSQGHRGGYGYTF. CDR3 coding DNA: TGCGCCAGCAGCCAAGGACACAGGGGAGGCTATGGCTACACCTTC.

The genes are TRBV13 and TRBJ1-1; D may be TRBD1 (5 bases). V was cut by 4 bases and J by 8 bases, with 17 bases left in between. CDR1 is PRHDT, CDR2 FYEKMQ, per germline (reference sequence). This CDR3 spans 14 amino acids. The CDR3 is CASSSGHQTREAFF. In DNA form, the CDR3 reads TGTGCCAGCAGCTCTGGACATCAAACCCGGGAAGCTTTCTTT.

V usage is TRBV29-1 and J usage is TRBJ2-7, with D unresolved. Germline CDR1 and CDR2: SQVTM and ANQGSEA. The CDR3 covers 12 residues. With 4 bases removed from V and 3 bases from J, the gap between germline ends came to 10 bases. The CDR3 bases are TGCAGCGTTGCCTCCAGTTTCTACGAGCAGTACTTC. Its protein product is CSVASSFYEQYF.

The V and J genes are TRBV7-8 and TRBJ2-3; tentative D call: TRBD2 (7 bases). The ends were cut back, 0 bases at V and 3 bases at J, with 10 bases in the middle. CDR1 is SGHVS and CDR2 is FQNEAQ in the germline V gene. The CDR3 length is 15 residues. The DNA for the CDR3 is TGTGCCAGCAGCTTAGCGGGGGGGCGGACAGATACGCAGTATTTT. This encodes CASSLAGGRTDTQYF.